The next 17 T cell receptor beta chains were all read from a single sample in a study of PD-1 blockade in mismatch repair-deficient tumors (dated by TCRdb to 2016 to 2017). The library came from the immunoSEQ multiplex PCR assay. The clones in this table, taken by TCRdb from immuneACCESS, are in-frame only. Not every clone is retained; where verified, under half of the shortfall comes from an unresolved V gene, and the cause of the rest is unknown. The sample table shows under 150,000 clones, and roughly 86% are seen once. In total, the top ten clones hold around 11% of the sample. The source was peripheral blood, collected approximately 69 weeks after starting pembrolizumab. The source is an adult with mismatch repair-deficient cancer.

The chain has TRBV29-1 and TRBJ2-1, with 11 bases identical to TRBD2. The CDR3 is made up of 12 amino acids. Trimming at V came to 5 bases and at J to 7 bases, leaving 1 base not matched to a gene. CDR1 is SQVTM and CDR2 is ANQGSEA in the germline V gene. The CDR3, as DNA: TGCAGCGTTACTAGCGGGGGTAATGAGCAGTTCTTC. Its protein is CSVTSGGNEQFF.

This chain uses TRBV7-9 with TRBJ1-1; the match to TRBD1 covers 7 bases. With 4 bases clipped from V and 5 bases from J, the junction kept 7 bases outside the gene matches. Germline V lookup: CDR1 SEHNR, CDR2 FQNEAQ (reference sequence). This CDR3 spans 14 amino acids. For the CDR3, the DNA is TGTGCCAGCAGCTCAGGACAGGTTGGGACTGAAGCTTTCTTT. It encodes CASSSGQVGTEAFF.

The chain is built from TRBV7-8 and TRBJ2-1; TRBD1 aligns across 7 bases. Germline values: CDR1 SGHVS, CDR2 FQNEAQ. CDR3 length: 15 residues. Losses at the gene ends were 5 bases for V and 10 bases for J; bases not matched to a gene: 14. The CDR3 sequence is CASSRDRAEFWEQFF. Here the CDR3 DNA reads TGTGCCAGCAGCCGTGACAGGGCCGAATTTTGGGAGCAGTTCTTC.

V gene TRBV27 combines with J gene TRBJ1-2; the match to TRBD1 covers 7 bases. This CDR3 is built from 13 residues. Germline CDR1 reads MNHEY; CDR2 reads SMNVEV (reference sequence). After removal of 6 bases from V and 6 bases from J, the junction contained 7 bases not matched to a gene. The CDR3 reads CASSPDRVHGYTF. CDR3 coding DNA: TGTGCCAGCAGCCCCGACAGGGTTCATGGCTACACCTTC.

Only one count was recorded for this clone. The genes are TRBV13 and TRBJ2-6, with a possible D match to TRBD2 (5 bases). CDR3 length equals 18 residues. In germline, CDR1 is PRHDT, CDR2 FYEKMQ (reference sequence). The ends were cut back, 2 bases at V and 0 bases at J, with 14 bases in the middle. The CDR3 DNA is TGTGCCAGCAGCTTAAAGAGGGTTGTGCGCTCTGGGGCCAACGTCCTGACTTTC. Encoded protein: CASSLKRVVRSGANVLTF.

The J gene is TRBJ1-1, the V gene TRBV5-1; D is possibly TRBD1 (5 bases). Germline CDR1 is SGHRS and CDR2 is YFSETQ. The CDR3 runs to 14 residues. V lost 4 bases to trimming and J lost 2 bases, with 12 bases between them. The CDR3 DNA follows: TGCGCCAGCAGCACCTGGAGGGGTAACACTGAAGCTTTCTTT. Its translation is CASSTWRGNTEAFF.

The gene calls are TRBV12-5 and TRBJ1-1; tentative D call: TRBD1 (6 bases). The CDR3 has 14 residues. Trimming left V 5 bases short and J 4 bases short, with 14 bases between. Germline V gene lookup returns CDR1 LGHNT and CDR2 FRNRAP. The CDR3 DNA is TGTGCTAGTGGTGTTACAGGGTTTCGCACTGAAGCTTTCTTT. This gives the protein CASGVTGFRTEAFF.

The chain links TRBV29-1 to TRBJ2-7, with D tentatively TRBD2 (7 bases). CDR1 is SQVTM, CDR2 ANQGSEA, per germline. The CDR3 spans 13 residues. Trimming took off 1 base at V and 2 bases at J, with 9 bases between the two ends. In nucleotides, the CDR3 is TGCAGCGTTGAAGCCGGGGGGCCCTACGAGCAGTACTTC. Its translation: CSVEAGGPYEQYF.

The chain couples TRBV30 to TRBJ1-1; D is ambiguous. Trimming took 7 bases from V and 7 from J, leaving 10 bases between them. The CDR3 contains 10 residues. Germline-derived CDR1 and CDR2 are GTSNPN and SVGIG (reference sequence). In DNA, the CDR3 is TGTGCCTATGGAAAAATTGAAGCTTTCTTT. This gives the protein CAYGKIEAFF. The complete variable domain, with remaining parts taken from reference TRBV30 and TRBJ1-1, reads SQTIHQWPATLVQPVGSPLSLECTVEGTSNPNLYWYRQAAGRGLQLLFYSVGIGQISSEVPQNLSASRPQDRQFILSSKKLLLSDSGFYLCAYGKIEAFFGQGTRLTVV.

This clone was detected a few times. The V call is TRBV5-6, the J call TRBJ2-7; D call uncertain. The V end was cut by 4 bases, the J end by 5 bases, with 13 bases between. The CDR3 is 13 residues long. Germline-derived CDR1 and CDR2 are SGHDT and YYEEEE. Here the CDR3 reads CASSLGRNHEQYF. CDR3 DNA: TGTGCCAGCAGCCTTGGACGTAACCACGAGCAGTACTTC.

A single count supports this clone. The gene calls are TRBV28 and TRBJ2-4; tentatively, D is TRBD1 (6 bases). This CDR3 is built from 12 residues. The germline CDR1 and CDR2 sequences are MDHEN and SYDVKM. V was clipped by 5 bases and J by 8 bases, with 10 bases between them. Here the CDR3 DNA reads TGTGCCAGCAGTACAGGGTCGGACATTCAGTACTTC. Its protein is CASSTGSDIQYF. Full variable domain (outside the CDR3, taken from reference TRBV28 and TRBJ2-4): DVKVTQSSRYLVKRTGEKVFLECVQDMDHENMFWYRQDPGLGLRLIYFSYDVKMKEKGDIPEGYSVSREKKERFSLILESASTNQTSMYLCASSTGSDIQYFGAGTRLSVL.

This chain links TRBV5-1 with TRBJ2-7; D gene unclear. CDR1 is SGHRS and CDR2 is YFSETQ in the germline V gene. V lost 0 bases to trimming and J lost 0 bases, with 7 bases between them. The CDR3 is 14 residues long. The CDR3 is CASSLEKSSYEQYF. In DNA form, the CDR3 reads TGCGCCAGCAGCTTGGAAAAGAGCTCCTACGAGCAGTACTTC.

The V gene is TRBV27, the J gene TRBJ2-1, with D possibly being TRBD2 (5 bases). The CDR3 sequence is 16 residues long. Deletions cut 2 bases from V and 4 bases from J, with 15 bases between. Germline V gives CDR1 MNHEY, CDR2 SMNVEV (reference sequence). The CDR3 loop is CASSLGGPWGYNEQFF. As DNA, the CDR3 is TGTGCCAGCAGTTTAGGCGGGCCGTGGGGATACAATGAGCAGTTCTTC.

The gene calls are TRBV28 and TRBJ2-1; 10 bases line up with TRBD2. Germline CDR1 is MDHEN and CDR2 is SYDVKM. This CDR3 contains 16 residues. V gave up 1 base and J gave up 7 bases; unmatched junction bases: 7. The CDR3 loop is CASSLFASGRTNEQFF. Here the CDR3 DNA reads TGTGCCAGCAGTTTATTTGCTAGCGGGAGAACGAATGAGCAGTTCTTC.

This chain uses TRBV13 with TRBJ2-7; tentatively, D is TRBD1 (6 bases). Germline assignment: CDR1 PRHDT and CDR2 FYEKMQ (reference sequence). Trimming stripped 4 bases from V and 7 bases from J, with 11 bases between. The CDR3 is made up of 12 amino acids. The CDR3 sequence: CASSYRVGEQYF. In DNA, the CDR3 is TGTGCCAGCAGCTACAGGGTGGGAGAGCAGTACTTC.

The chain links TRBV11-2 to TRBJ2-7; possibly TRBD2 for D (5 bases). This CDR3 comprises 14 residues. Germline V lookup: CDR1 SGHAT, CDR2 FQNNGV. Trimming left V 5 bases short and J 5 bases short, with 16 bases between. The CDR3 nucleotides are TGTGCCAGCAGCCCCTGGCCGGAGGCCCACGAGCAGTACTTC. As protein: CASSPWPEAHEQYF.

The V and J genes are TRBV4-3 and TRBJ2-7; 7 bases fit TRBD1. Germline values: CDR1 LGHNA, CDR2 YSLEER. CDR3 length equals 16 residues. Trimming removed 3 bases from V and 6 bases from J; junction bases left unmatched: 14. DNA of the CDR3: TGCGCCAGCAGCCAGACGACGCCGACAGGGCATCGCGAGCAGTACTTC. It yields the protein CASSQTTPTGHREQYF.